Listed here are 32 T cell receptor beta chains from one sample, sequenced in a study of shared clonotypes between healthy human individuals. Method: immunoSEQ multiplex PCR; TCRdb's copy keeps in-frame clones and lacks some. The sample lists 1,500,000 or so clones; 98% to 99% were seen once. The sequencing sample was made of naive CD4+ T cells sorted from blood. Subset of the sample: CD45RA+ positively selected. These receptors originate from a young man in good health.

This chain joins TRBV2 and TRBJ2-2; 8 nucleotides agree with TRBD1. Germline trimming cut 7 bases from V and 4 bases from J; bases unmatched to any gene: 8. Germline V CDR1 and CDR2: SNHLY, FYNNEI. The CDR3 is 15 residues long. The CDR3 DNA follows: TGTGCCAGCACGAGGACAGGGTGGGGCACCGGGGAGCTGTTTTTT. The encoded protein is CASTRTGWGTGELFF.

This chain uses TRBV7-2 with TRBJ2-2; TRBD1 matches 9 bases. The CDR3 covers 16 residues. Germline assignment: CDR1 SGHTA and CDR2 FQGNSA. Trimming removed 4 bases from V and 2 bases from J; junction bases left unmatched: 5. DNA for the CDR3: TGTGCCAGCAGCTCCAACAGGGGGCGCAACACCGGGGAGCTGTTTTTT. Amino acid sequence: CASSSNRGRNTGELFF. The full variable domain, with the rest looked up from reference TRBV7-2 and TRBJ2-2, is GAGVSQSPSNKVTEKGKDVELRCDPISGHTALYWYRQSLGQGLEFLIYFQGNSAPDKSGLPSDRFSAERTGGSVSTLTIQRTQQEDSAVYLCASSSNRGRNTGELFFGEGSRLTVL.

V gene TRBV18 combines with J gene TRBJ1-3, with unresolved D. This CDR3 is 13 amino acids long. Trimming cost V 2 bases and J 11 bases, with 13 bases left between them. Germline-derived CDR1 and CDR2 are KGHSH and LQKENI. The DNA for the CDR3 is TGTGCCAGCTCACCAAATCCGGATCTCTCCATATATTTT. Translating it yields CASSPNPDLSIYF.

The CDR3 protein is CASSQAKPRQGASEQFF. As DNA, the CDR3 is TGTGCCAGCAGCCAAGCTAAGCCGAGACAGGGGGCAAGTGAGCAGTTCTTC. This chain joins TRBV14 and TRBJ2-1, with 10 bases fitting TRBD1. Unmatched junction bases numbered 12, after V lost 1 base and J lost 9 bases. The CDR3 is 17 amino acids. Germline V gene data show CDR1 as SGHDN and CDR2 as FVKESK.

CDR3 bases: TGTGCCAGCAGCATACAGCCCGCGGAGACCCAGTACTTC. This encodes CASSIQPAETQYF. The rearrangement links TRBV7-2 to TRBJ2-5; D unclear. There are 13 residues in the CDR3. V was cut by 5 bases and J by 5 bases, with 12 bases left in between. Germline CDR1 SGHTA, CDR2 FQGNSA.

On this clone itself: The same CDR3 arises from other DNA sequences in this sample as well. The genes are TRBV18 and TRBJ2-7; D not certain. Germline V gene sequence: CDR1 KGHSH, CDR2 LQKENI. With 3 bases removed from V and 0 bases from J, the gap between germline ends came to 6 bases. This CDR3 has 13 residues. CDR3 region: CASSPGYSYEQYF. DNA for the CDR3: TGTGCCAGCTCACCGGGTTACTCCTACGAGCAGTACTTC. Drawing the rest from reference TRBV18 and TRBJ2-7, the complete variable domain is NAGVMQNPRHLVRRRGQEARLRCSPMKGHSHVYWYRQLPEEGLKFMVYLQKENIIDESGMPKERFSAEFPKEGPSILRIQQVVRGDSAAYFCASSPGYSYEQYFGPGTRLTVT.

This chain connects TRBV7-9 to TRBJ2-4, with 12 positions matching TRBD2. This CDR3 is 19 amino acids long. The germline V gene has CDR1 SEHNR and CDR2 FQNEAQ (reference sequence). Germline trimming cut 3 bases from V and 1 base from J; bases unmatched to any gene: 10. This CDR3 is CASSFGGLAGQEAKNIQYF. CDR3 in DNA: TGTGCCAGCAGCTTCGGAGGACTAGCGGGACAAGAGGCCAAAAACATTCAGTACTTC. Full variable domain (missing parts from reference TRBV7-9 and TRBJ2-4): DTGVSQNPRHKITKRGQNVTFRCDPISEHNRLYWYRQTLGQGPEFLTYFQNEAQLEKSRLLSDRFSAERPKGSFSTLEIQRTEQGDSAMYLCASSFGGLAGQEAKNIQYFGAGTRLSVL.

This clone was observed once. The chain links TRBV5-4 to TRBJ2-3; 7 bases fit TRBD1. CDR1 is SGHNT, CDR2 YYREEE, per germline (reference sequence). The V gene end was trimmed by 5 bases and the J gene end by 0 bases; junction bases not matched to a gene: 15. The CDR3 consists of 18 residues. The CDR3 region has the DNA TGTGCCAGCAGTTCCAGACCCCCCAGGGGGTCTAGCACAGATACGCAGTATTTT. This encodes CASSSRPPRGSSTDTQYF. Variable domain in full (rest from reference TRBV5-4 and TRBJ2-3): ETGVTQSPTHLIKTRGQQVTLRCSSQSGHNTVSWYQQALGQGPQFIFQYYREEENGRGNFPPRFSGLQFPNYSSELNVNALELDDSALYLCASSSRPPRGSSTDTQYFGPGTRLTVL.

V usage is TRBV14 and J usage is TRBJ2-1; tentative D call: TRBD1 (6 bases). Germline V lookup: CDR1 SGHDN, CDR2 FVKESK. The CDR3 covers 13 residues. With 4 bases removed from V and 7 bases from J, the gap between germline ends came to 11 bases. The CDR3 sequence: CASSRTGFNEQFF. The CDR3 nucleotides read TGTGCCAGCAGCCGTACAGGGTTTAATGAGCAGTTCTTC.

The chain combines TRBV5-4 with TRBJ2-3; 15 nucleotides match TRBD2. V shed 4 bases and J 4 bases; nucleotides not matched to a gene: 7. From germline, CDR1 is SGHNT and CDR2 YYREEE (reference sequence). The CDR3 is made up of 17 amino acids. CDR3 region: CASSLGLAGGGADTQYF. CDR3 bases: TGTGCCAGCAGCCTCGGACTAGCGGGAGGGGGTGCAGATACGCAGTATTTT.

This clone showed up just a few times. The rearrangement links TRBV13 to TRBJ1-2; possibly TRBD1 for D (6 bases). The germline V and J ends were trimmed by 2 bases and 5 bases, with 12 bases remaining between them. The CDR3 sequence is 14 residues long. Per germline, CDR1 PRHDT and CDR2 FYEKMQ (reference sequence). CDR3 protein: CASSLSPGVYGYTF. The CDR3 DNA reads as TGTGCCAGCAGCTTAAGTCCAGGGGTATATGGCTACACCTTC.

V usage is TRBV19 and J usage is TRBJ1-3; no firm D call. CDR3 length equals 13 residues. V lost 5 bases and J 2 bases, leaving 7 bases between the germline ends. Germline V CDR1 and CDR2: LNHDA, SQIVND (reference sequence). As DNA, the CDR3 is TGTGCCAGTAGTTTGTTGGCTGGAAACACCATATATTTT. It yields the protein CASSLLAGNTIYF. Full variable domain (rest looked up from reference TRBV19 and TRBJ1-3): DGGITQSPKYLFRKEGQNVTLSCEQNLNHDAMYWYRQDPGQGLRLIYYSQIVNDFQKGDIAEGYSVSREKKESFPLTVTSAQKNPTAFYLCASSLLAGNTIYFGEGSWLTVV.

The rearrangement uses TRBV29-1 and TRBJ2-3; 8 bases align to TRBD2. The ends lost 2 bases at V and 4 bases at J; junction bases unmatched: 2. The CDR3 consists of 13 residues. Germline V gene lookup returns CDR1 SQVTM and CDR2 ANQGSEA. This chain's CDR3 is CSVEREGPDTQYF. In nucleotides, the CDR3 is TGCAGCGTTGAACGGGAGGGGCCAGATACGCAGTATTTT.

The chain joins TRBV29-1 to TRBJ2-4, with D perhaps matching TRBD1 (5 bases). The CDR3 totals 15 residues. The ends were cut back, 4 bases at V and 5 bases at J, with 18 bases in the middle. Germline CDR1 is SQVTM and CDR2 is ANQGSEA. CDR3 sequence reads: CSVVFRQTPENIQYF. CDR3 DNA: TGCAGCGTTGTCTTTCGACAGACCCCCGAAAACATTCAGTACTTC.

The chain has TRBV7-9 and TRBJ2-1; D unclear. V lost 5 bases and J lost 9, with 14 bases in between. This CDR3 contains 13 residues. Looked up from germline, CDR1 is SEHNR and CDR2 is FQNEAQ (reference sequence). The CDR3 DNA reads TGTGCCAGCAGCCGCCTAGGGATTGGTGAGCAGTTCTTC. Encoded protein: CASSRLGIGEQFF. The entire variable domain, with the rest obtained from reference TRBV7-9 and TRBJ2-1, is as follows: DTGVSQNPRHKITKRGQNVTFRCDPISEHNRLYWYRQTLGQGPEFLTYFQNEAQLEKSRLLSDRFSAERPKGSFSTLEIQRTEQGDSAMYLCASSRLGIGEQFFGPGTRLTVL.

The V call is TRBV27, the J call TRBJ1-1, with a possible D match to TRBD1 (5 bases). CDR3 length: 13 amino acids. The V gene lost 6 bases and the J gene lost 3 bases, with 11 bases spanning the gap. Germline V CDR1 and CDR2: MNHEY, SMNVEV (reference sequence). The CDR3 sequence is CASRRWGDTEAFF. The CDR3 coding sequence is TGTGCCAGCAGGAGATGGGGGGACACTGAAGCTTTCTTT.

This clone showed up many times. The chain employs TRBV9 and TRBJ2-3; D is perhaps TRBD1 (6 bases). Germline V lookup: CDR1 SGDLS, CDR2 YYNGEE. CDR3 size: 15 residues. Trimming shortened V by 0 bases and J by 3 bases, and 11 bases separated the two germline ends. The CDR3 region has the DNA TGTGCCAGCAGCGTAGTGGGGGCCTGGACAGATACGCAGTATTTT. This sequence encodes CASSVVGAWTDTQYF.

Note on this clone: Different DNA sequences within this sample yield the same CDR3. CDR3 DNA: TGTGCCAGCAGCCAAGGGCTAGCGGGAGTTGAGACCCAGTACTTC. Translating it yields CASSQGLAGVETQYF. J is TRBJ2-5 and V is TRBV14, with 10 nucleotides matching TRBD2. Germline V CDR1 and CDR2: SGHDN, FVKESK. CDR3 size: 15 residues. Losses at the gene ends were 1 base for V and 5 bases for J; bases not matched to a gene: 4.

V and J are TRBV2 and TRBJ2-7; 9 nucleotides line up with TRBD1. The length of the CDR3 is 14 residues. CDR1 is SNHLY, CDR2 FYNNEI, per germline. J lost 5 bases, V lost 4 bases, and 6 bases had no gene match. CDR3 bases: TGTGCCAGCAGTGCACAGGGGGCTGACCACGAGCAGTACTTC. As protein: CASSAQGADHEQYF. Using reference TRBV2 and TRBJ2-7 for the parts outside the CDR3, the full variable domain is EPEVTQTPSHQVTQMGQEVILRCVPISNHLYFYWYRQILGQKVEFLVSFYNNEISEKSEIFDDQFSVERPDGSNFTLKIRSTKLEDSAMYFCASSAQGADHEQYFGPGTRLTVT.

Concerning this clone itself: The identical CDR3 is also encoded by other nucleotide sequences in the sample. This sequence joins TRBV5-4 and TRBJ2-1; 9 positions agree with TRBD1. The ends lost 0 bases at V and 6 bases at J; junction bases unmatched: 1. The V gene's germline CDR1 is SGHNT and CDR2 YYREEE (reference sequence). This CDR3 has 14 residues. The CDR3 nucleotides are TGTGCCAGCAGCTTGGTGACAGGGGGCAATGAGCAGTTCTTC. It yields the protein CASSLVTGGNEQFF.

In the case of this clone: The junction departs from germline at one end; a sequencing error may be responsible. The rearrangement links TRBV9 to TRBJ2-1; TRBD1 matches 8 bases. The CDR3 totals 15 residues. Germline loops: CDR1 SGDLS, CDR2 YYNGEE. CDR3 nucleotide sequence: TGTGCCGGCAGCGTAACCGGACAGGGTCAGGATGAGCAGTTCTTC. It encodes CAGSVTGQGQDEQFF.

This chain joins TRBV27 and TRBJ2-5; 9 positions agree with TRBD2. The J call may be faulty, since TRBJ2-7 better matches the DNA end. The CDR3 extends over 19 amino acids. Germline V gene lookup returns CDR1 MNHEY and CDR2 SMNVEV (reference sequence). The CDR3 reads CASSPRGLHGGRAMDEQYF. Written as DNA, the CDR3 is TGTGCCAGCAGTCCCAGGGGTCTGCATGGCGGGAGGGCTATGGACGAGCAGTACTTC.

J is TRBJ2-1 and V is TRBV14, with 9 nucleotides matching TRBD2. With V trimmed by 10 bases and J by 9 bases, 16 bases remained unmatched. The length of the CDR3 is 15 residues. Germline CDR1 and CDR2: SGHDN and FVKESK. CDR3 region: CATRAGGGVLSEQFF. The CDR3 coding sequence is TGTGCCACGAGGGCGGGAGGGGGAGTCCTAAGTGAGCAGTTCTTC.

V gene TRBV30 combines with J gene TRBJ1-3; D may be TRBD1 (5 bases). The ends were cut back, 1 base at V and 0 bases at J, with 7 bases in the middle. The CDR3 extends over 14 amino acids. The germline CDR1 and CDR2 sequences are GTSNPN and SVGIG (reference sequence). The CDR3 is CAWSGTNSGNTIYF. CDR3 coding DNA: TGTGCCTGGAGTGGGACAAACTCTGGAAACACCATATATTTT.

DNA for the CDR3: TGTGCCAGCAGCGTAGATCCAATAGCCAAAAACATTCAGTACTTC. Translated: CASSVDPIAKNIQYF. This chain joins TRBV9 and TRBJ2-4; no clear D gene. This CDR3 is built from 15 residues. CDR1 is SGDLS and CDR2 is YYNGEE in the germline V gene. The germline V and J ends were trimmed by 0 bases and 0 bases, with 7 bases remaining between them.

CDR3 sequence (DNA): TGTGCCAGCAGTTTGTCCGGGACTAGCGGGAGGGGTGGCCAGTACTTC. Amino acid sequence: CASSLSGTSGRGGQYF. V and J are TRBV27 and TRBJ2-5; 16 nucleotides agree with TRBD2. V dropped 3 bases and J dropped 10; count of bases not matched to a gene: 8. Per germline, CDR1 MNHEY and CDR2 SMNVEV (reference sequence). The CDR3 totals 16 residues.

The chain combines TRBV7-9 with TRBJ2-5; no clear D gene. Trimming removed 2 bases from V and 2 bases from J, with 9 bases in between. In germline, CDR1 is SEHNR, CDR2 FQNEAQ (reference sequence). This CDR3 is built from 14 residues. Here the CDR3 reads CASSLRVLQETQYF. CDR3 bases: TGTGCCAGCAGCTTAAGGGTCCTACAAGAGACCCAGTACTTC.

The chain uses TRBV27 and TRBJ1-5; 7 bases fit TRBD1. CDR1 is MNHEY, CDR2 SMNVEV, per germline (reference sequence). The CDR3 has 15 amino acids. The J segment lost 1 base and the V segment lost 7 bases, leaving 7 bases of the junction unmatched. CDR3 sequence: CASKLTGPSNQPQHF. The DNA of the CDR3 is TGTGCCAGCAAACTGACAGGGCCGAGCAATCAGCCCCAGCATTTT.

The genes are TRBV5-1 and TRBJ2-7; 9 bases are shared with TRBD2. After removal of 3 bases from V and 0 bases from J, the junction contained 4 bases not matched to a gene. The CDR3 has 15 amino acids. Germline values: CDR1 SGHRS, CDR2 YFSETQ. Here the CDR3 DNA reads TGCGCCAGCAGCTCCGGGACTAGCAACTCCTACGAGCAGTACTTC. Amino acids: CASSSGTSNSYEQYF.

V usage is TRBV5-8 and J usage is TRBJ2-7, with D maybe TRBD1 (5 bases). The V end was cut by 0 bases, the J end by 7 bases, with 5 bases between. The CDR3 sequence is 11 residues long. Germline V gene lookup returns CDR1 SGHTS and CDR2 YDEGEE. The CDR3 nucleotides are TGTGCCAGCAGCTTGGCAGGGGAGCAGTACTTC. Protein product: CASSLAGEQYF.

Comment on this clone: Other nucleotide sequences from this sample produce the same CDR3. The V call is TRBV13, the J call TRBJ1-1, with D possibly being TRBD1 (5 bases). Germline V gives CDR1 PRHDT, CDR2 FYEKMQ (reference sequence). This CDR3 has 14 amino acids. V gave up 3 bases and J gave up 2 bases, with 10 bases separating them. CDR3 protein: CASSLGRRNTEAFF. The CDR3 DNA sequence: TGTGCCAGCAGCTTGGGACGGCGAAACACTGAAGCTTTCTTT.

The V gene is TRBV2, the J gene TRBJ2-7, with 8 bases that match TRBD1. Germline V gives CDR1 SNHLY, CDR2 FYNNEI. This CDR3 spans 12 amino acids. Unmatched junction bases numbered 2, after V lost 4 bases and J lost 6 bases. The CDR3 DNA sequence: TGTGCCAGCAGTGGACAGGGGATCGAGCAGTACTTC. It is translated as CASSGQGIEQYF.